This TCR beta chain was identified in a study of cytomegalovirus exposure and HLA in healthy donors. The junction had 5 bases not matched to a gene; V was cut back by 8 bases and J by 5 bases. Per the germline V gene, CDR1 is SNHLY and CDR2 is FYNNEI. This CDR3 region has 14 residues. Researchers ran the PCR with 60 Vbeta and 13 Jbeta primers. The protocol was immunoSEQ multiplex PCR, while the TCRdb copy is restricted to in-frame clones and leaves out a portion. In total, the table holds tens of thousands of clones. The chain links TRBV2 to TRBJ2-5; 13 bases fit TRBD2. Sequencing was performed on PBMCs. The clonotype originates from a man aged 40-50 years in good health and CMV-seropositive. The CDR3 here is CASLQTSGRETQYF. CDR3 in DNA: TGTGCCAGCCTCCAGACTAGCGGGAGGGAGACCCAGTACTTC.